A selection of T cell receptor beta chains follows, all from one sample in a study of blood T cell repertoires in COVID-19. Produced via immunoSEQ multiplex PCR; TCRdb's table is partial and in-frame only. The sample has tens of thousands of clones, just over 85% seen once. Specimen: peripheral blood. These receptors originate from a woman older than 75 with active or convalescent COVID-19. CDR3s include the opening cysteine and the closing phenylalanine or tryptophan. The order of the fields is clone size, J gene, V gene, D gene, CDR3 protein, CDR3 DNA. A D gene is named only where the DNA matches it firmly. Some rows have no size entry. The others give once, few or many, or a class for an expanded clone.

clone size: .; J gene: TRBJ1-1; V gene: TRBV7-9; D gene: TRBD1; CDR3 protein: CASSLTGRNTEAFF; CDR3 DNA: TGTGCCAGCAGCTTGACAGGGAGGAACACTGAAGCTTTCTTT
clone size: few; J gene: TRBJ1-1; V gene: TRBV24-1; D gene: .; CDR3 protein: CATSDGIGATEAFF; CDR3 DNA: TGTGCCACCAGTGATGGCATAGGGGCCACTGAAGCTTTCTTT
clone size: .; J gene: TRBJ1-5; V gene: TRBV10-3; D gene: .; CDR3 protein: CAISGSGVQPQHF; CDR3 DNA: TGTGCCATATCGGGATCAGGGGTTCAGCCCCAGCATTTT
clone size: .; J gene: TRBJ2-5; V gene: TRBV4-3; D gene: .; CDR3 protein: CASSQGAGETQYF; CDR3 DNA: TGCGCCAGCAGCCAAGGCGCGGGTGAGACCCAGTACTTC
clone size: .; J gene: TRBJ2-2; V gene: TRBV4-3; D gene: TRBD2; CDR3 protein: CASSREGSNTGELFF; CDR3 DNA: TGCGCCAGCAGCCGGGAGGGATCTAACACCGGGGAGCTGTTTTTT
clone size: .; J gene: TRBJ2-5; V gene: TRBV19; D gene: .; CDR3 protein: CASSRNRVAASETQYF; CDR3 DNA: TGTGCCAGTAGTCGAAACCGGGTAGCGGCGTCGGAGACCCAGTACTTC
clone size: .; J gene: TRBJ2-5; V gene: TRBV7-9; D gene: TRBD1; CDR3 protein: CASSSLGQGAQETQYF; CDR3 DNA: TGTGCCAGCAGCTCCCTTGGGCAGGGGGCCCAAGAGACCCAGTACTTC
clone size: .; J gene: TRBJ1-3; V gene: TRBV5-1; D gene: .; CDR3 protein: CASSLKSDPGNTIYF; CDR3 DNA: TGCGCCAGCAGCTTGAAGTCAGATCCTGGAAACACCATATATTTT
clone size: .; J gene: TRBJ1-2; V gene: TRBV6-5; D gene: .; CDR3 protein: CASSYSFWGGNYGYTF; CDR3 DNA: TGTGCCAGCAGTTACTCGTTCTGGGGAGGAAACTATGGCTACACCTTC
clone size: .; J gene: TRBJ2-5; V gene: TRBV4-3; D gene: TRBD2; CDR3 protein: CASSPRTSGQETQYF; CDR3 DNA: TGCGCCAGCAGCCCCAGGACTAGCGGTCAAGAGACCCAGTACTTC
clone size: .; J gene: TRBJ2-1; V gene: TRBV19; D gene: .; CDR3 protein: CASRRTGGPNEQFF; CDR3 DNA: TGTGCCAGTAGAAGAACCGGGGGTCCAAATGAGCAGTTCTTC
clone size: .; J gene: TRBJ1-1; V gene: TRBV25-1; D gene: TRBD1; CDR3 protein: CASTEQGRFNTEAFF; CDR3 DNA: TGTGCCAGTACCGAACAGGGGAGATTTAACACTGAAGCTTTCTTT
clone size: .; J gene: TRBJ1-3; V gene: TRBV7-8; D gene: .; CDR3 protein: CASSPPGGAGNTIYF; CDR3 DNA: TGTGCCAGCAGCCCCCCCGGAGGGGCCGGAAACACCATATATTTT
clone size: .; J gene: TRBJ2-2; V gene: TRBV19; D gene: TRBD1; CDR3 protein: CASNRGPGELFF; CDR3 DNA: TGTGCCAGTAACAGGGGGCCCGGGGAGCTGTTTTTT
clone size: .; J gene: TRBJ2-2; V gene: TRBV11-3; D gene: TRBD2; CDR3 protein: CASSSSLAGGRSGELFF; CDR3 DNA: TGTGCCAGCAGCTCCTCGCTAGCGGGGGGGCGGAGCGGGGAGCTGTTTTTT
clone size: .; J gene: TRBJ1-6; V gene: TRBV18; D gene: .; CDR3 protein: CASSLTGKINSPLHF; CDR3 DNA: TGTGCCAGCTCCCTAACAGGGAAAATTAATTCACCCCTCCACTTT